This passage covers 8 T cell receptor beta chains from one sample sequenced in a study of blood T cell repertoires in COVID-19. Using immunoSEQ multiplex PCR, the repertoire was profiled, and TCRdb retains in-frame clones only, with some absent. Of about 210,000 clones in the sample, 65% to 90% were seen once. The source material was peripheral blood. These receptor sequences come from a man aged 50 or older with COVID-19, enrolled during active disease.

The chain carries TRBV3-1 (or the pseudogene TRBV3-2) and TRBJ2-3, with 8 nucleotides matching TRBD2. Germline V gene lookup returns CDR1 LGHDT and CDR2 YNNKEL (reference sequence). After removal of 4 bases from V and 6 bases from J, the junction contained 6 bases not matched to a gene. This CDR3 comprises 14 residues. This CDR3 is CASSLTGGRDTQYF. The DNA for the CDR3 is TGTGCCAGCAGCCTGACGGGGGGGCGGGATACGCAGTATTTT.

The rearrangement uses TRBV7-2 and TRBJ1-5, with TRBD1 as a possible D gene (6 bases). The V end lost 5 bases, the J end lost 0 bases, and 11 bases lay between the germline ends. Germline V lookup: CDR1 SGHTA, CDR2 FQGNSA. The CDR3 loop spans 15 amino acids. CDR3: CASSQGPNSNQPQHF. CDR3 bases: TGTGCCAGCAGCCAGGGGCCTAATAGCAATCAGCCCCAGCATTTT.

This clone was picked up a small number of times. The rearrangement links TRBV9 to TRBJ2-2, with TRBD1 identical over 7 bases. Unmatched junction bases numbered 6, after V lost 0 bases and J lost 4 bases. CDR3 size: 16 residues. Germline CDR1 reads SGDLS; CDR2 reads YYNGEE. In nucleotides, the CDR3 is TGTGCCAGCAGCGTAGATCTCGAGGGGGCCACCGGGGAGCTGTTTTTT. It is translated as CASSVDLEGATGELFF.

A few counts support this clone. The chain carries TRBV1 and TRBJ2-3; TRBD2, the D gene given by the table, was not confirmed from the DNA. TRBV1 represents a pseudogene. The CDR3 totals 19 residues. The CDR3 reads CTSSQYPTIRGGSTDTQYF. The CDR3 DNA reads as TGCACCAGCAGCCAATACCCCACTATTCGCGGGGGTAGCACAGATACGCAGTATTTT.

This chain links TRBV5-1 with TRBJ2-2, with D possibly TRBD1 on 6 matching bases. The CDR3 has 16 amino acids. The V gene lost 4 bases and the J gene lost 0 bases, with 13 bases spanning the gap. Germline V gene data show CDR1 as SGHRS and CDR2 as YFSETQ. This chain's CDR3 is CASSAGQHSNTGELFF. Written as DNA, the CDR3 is TGCGCCAGCAGCGCCGGACAGCACTCGAACACCGGGGAGCTGTTTTTT.

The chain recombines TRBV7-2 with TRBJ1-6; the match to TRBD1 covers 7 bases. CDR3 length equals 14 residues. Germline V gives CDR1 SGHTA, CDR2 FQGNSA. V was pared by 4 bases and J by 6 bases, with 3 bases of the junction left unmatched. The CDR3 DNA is TGTGCCAGCAGCTACAGGGGAAGTAATTCACCCCTCCACTTT. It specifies CASSYRGSNSPLHF.

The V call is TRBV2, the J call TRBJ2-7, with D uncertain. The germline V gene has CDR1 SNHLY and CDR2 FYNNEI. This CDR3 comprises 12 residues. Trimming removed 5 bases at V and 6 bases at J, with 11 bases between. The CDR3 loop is CASSSGPGEQYF. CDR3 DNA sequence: TGTGCCAGCAGTTCCGGTCCCGGCGAGCAGTACTTC.

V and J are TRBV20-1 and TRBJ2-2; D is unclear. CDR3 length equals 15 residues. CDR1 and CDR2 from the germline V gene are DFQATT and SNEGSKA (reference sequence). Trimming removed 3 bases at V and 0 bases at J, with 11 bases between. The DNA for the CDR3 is TGCAGTGCTAGTGGTGTCTTCGCGAACACCGGGGAGCTGTTTTTT. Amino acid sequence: CSASGVFANTGELFF.